This T cell receptor beta chain came from a study of cytomegalovirus exposure and HLA in healthy donors listed by TCRdb under 2017. Background for the entire study: In an earlier analysis of fewer than 750 of the donors, 250 to 300 Gb of sequence data and 100 million or so unique TCR beta sequences from 180 million or so T cells were reported. An early release that covered several hundred HLA-typed donors contained around 300 gigabases of sequencing data and 75 million to 100 million unique TCR sequences. Of the roughly 410 genotyped donors, 65% to 90% were placed in the genetic ancestry cluster associated with self-reported Caucasian donors. The study aimed to test whether signatures of past pathogen exposure could be identified by cataloging public T cell receptors. Using immunosequencing, the study profiled T cell repertoires from 640 or so subjects and related those repertoires to cytomegalovirus serostatus. In addition to the first cohort of 650 to 800 subjects, a separate validation cohort of under 150 different subjects was used. To predict cytomegalovirus infection status, the study combined high-throughput TCR immunosequencing, statistical association of individual TCRs with disease status, and machine learning. To study patterns of TCR occurrence, a later analysis re-analyzed previously published TCR beta repertoires from 666 donors and added high-resolution HLA genotyping. The later analysis used no new phenotypic data to find candidate immune exposures, relying instead on TCR beta sequences and their occurrence across donors. To decide whether each TCR beta V gene segment behaved as functional or pseudogenic, an earlier analysis of fewer than 750 of the donors relied on high-throughput TCR beta sequencing. Donor age, sex, ethnicity and CMV serostatus were collected together with the repertoire data. Genome-wide SNP genotypes for about 60% of the 666 donors were used in a later genetic analysis, which treated that subset as a discovery cohort. Every discovery cohort repertoire had been produced on one sequencing platform. Both class I and class II loci were covered by HLA typing, at four-digit resolution. Typing coverage varied by locus: about 629-630 donors for A, B, C, DRB1 and DQB1; approximately 520 for DQA1; more than 600 for DPA1; approximately 470 for DPB1. Roughly five DR-DQ haplotypes were handled as single units for association and clustering because linkage in the cohort was strong. On average, 235,054 unique TCR beta nucleotide sequences were sequenced per donor among more than 350 genotyped donors of the cohort, with 15% to 20% of those sequences being non-productive.

Library prep was done by the immunoSEQ multiplex PCR assay. A mixture of 60 forward primers for TCR Vbeta segments and 13 reverse primers for TCR Jbeta segments was used in the multiplex PCR. The CDR3 region of rearranged TCR beta genes was amplified from genomic DNA by a multiplex PCR assay. The Illumina HiSeq System was used to sequence the amplified TCR beta libraries as 87-base-pair reads. In the source study's methods: A later analysis tallied some 79 million unique TCR beta chains across the approximately 670 repertoires, and approximately 9.9 million of those chains were shared by two or more donors. Raw reads were error-corrected and collapsed into unique sequences by a nearest-neighbor algorithm in which closely related sequences were merged to remove PCR and sequencing errors. CDR3 sequences were aligned to IMGT reference sequences to assign V, D and J gene segments. Each retained sequence needed at least a six-nucleotide match to both a V gene segment and a J gene segment. Rearrangements were classified as productive when the CDR3 lacked stop codons and remained in frame with V and J, and all other rearrangements were classified as non-productive. CDR3 was defined according to IMGT convention as the region running from the second conserved V-encoded cysteine to the conserved J-encoded phenylalanine. The earlier analysis of more than 450 of the donors excluded sequences that lacked an unambiguous match to a single V gene segment. In an earlier analysis of approximately 590 of the donors, a V segment was called functional when productive rearrangements were above 56.7%, and segregating when the standard deviation between donors exceeded 5%. A statistical classification framework was built to diagnose cytomegalovirus status from the catalog of TCR beta chain sequences. A later analysis assigned V and J genes by comparing TCR nucleotide sequences with IMGT/GENE-DB human TR gene sequences. The TCRdist pipeline was used in a later analysis to assign CDR3 sequences and most-parsimonious VDJ recombination scenarios. In a later analysis, every TCR beta chain was defined by the combination of its CDR3 amino acid sequence and its V-gene family, and reads without a unique V-gene family were dropped. In a later analysis, fewer than 600 highly shared, low-generation-probability nucleotide sequences were removed to address suspected cross-contamination and a sequencing artifact. In a later analysis, a clonal expansion index was calculated for each public chain from normalized within-repertoire ranks of inferred template counts. A later analysis computed generation probabilities with a VDJ recombination model fitted to out-of-frame rearrangements, and checked the results against IGoR. In a later analysis, TCR-TCR, TCR-HLA and TCR-CMV co-occurrence was scored with hypergeometric tests, and a repertoire-size bias correction was applied to TCR pairs. In a later analysis, false discovery rates were estimated by permuting HLA or CMV assignments 20 times. In a later analysis, co-occurring TCRs were grouped using DBSCAN, with TCRdist sequence similarity added in when clustering inside HLA-allele-positive subsets. Repertoires with fewer than 30,000 or more than 120,000 public chains, plus five repertoires with anomalous nucleotide sharing, were excluded from co-occurrence clustering. TCRdb limited this immuneACCESS table to in-frame rearrangements with V and J called. A share of clones is missing; checked studies link under half to unresolved V genes, and the rest is unexplained. That table gives V, J and clone size, and the DNA gave D and trimming. The sample table records 150,000 to 200,000 clones; around 76% of these occur just once. The ten largest clonotypes hold 1.5% to 2% of the sample.

Turning to this clone: What antigen it recognizes has not been identified. Per-nucleotide qualities are absent, and no much larger clonotype sits a single base away.

In total, just over 650 healthy bone marrow donors made up the cohort. All cohort members were sampled while nominally healthy, although unrecorded immune exposures were likely present. The donor tested CMV seronegative, placing the donor among the 352 seronegative members of the cohort. A peripheral blood sample was provided by each donor, and peripheral blood mononuclear cells were used for TCR beta sequencing. The Qiagen DNeasy Blood Extraction Kit was used to extract genomic DNA from the blood cell samples. Broader findings and caveats from the paper: Because HLA typing was missing for some donors at each locus, association tests included only the typed subset. The sequencing pipeline was judged likely to have produced a cluster of highly shared sequence variants as a technical artifact. A later genetic analysis associated a missense DCLRE1C variant with V-gene and J-gene trimming of TCR beta chains, and an independent cohort replicated the association. CMV serostatus was the only immune exposure information available for the cohort. In a later analysis, some 18,000 TCR beta sequences were associated with specific HLA alleles at a false discovery rate of 0.05. Correlated functional status among segregating V segments might be attributable to linkage disequilibrium, but an unknown experimental factor could not be ruled out. A later genetic analysis reported fewer N-insertions in productive TCRs among donors in an Asian-associated ancestry cluster than the roughly 650-donor mean. According to a later analysis, most CMV-associated TCR beta chains appeared to be HLA-restricted, and the HLA associations seemed to be driven largely by CMV exposure. A total of about 150 TCR beta chains were listed by the study as associated with cytomegalovirus. In vitro tests confirmed that a few of the cytomegalovirus-associated TCR beta chains recognize cytomegalovirus antigens. Because the 87-base-pair reads could not distinguish some IMGT-functional V segments, including TRBV6-2 and TRBV6-3, those segments were excluded. Strong co-occurrence of HLA alleles, especially DR and DQ, made assigning TCR associations to individual alleles difficult. According to a later analysis, TCR association rates differed among HLA loci, with DRB1 alleles showing the most associated TCRs and HLA-C alleles showing the fewest. The classifier was reported to diagnose cytomegalovirus status with high specificity and sensitivity in both the original and validation cohorts. Several of the top co-occurrence clusters appeared to be linked to parvovirus B19, influenza, CMV and Epstein-Barr virus, according to a later analysis. Most TCR sequences were seen in very few donors, while some public TCRs were found in many individuals. In a later analysis, HLA-associated TCR beta chains were found to be more clonally expanded and to have lower generation probabilities than equally common non-associated chains. In an earlier analysis of approximately 590 of the donors, most TCR beta V segments appeared in productive rearrangements about 87% or about 30% of the time, broadly matching IMGT annotations. Because counts were too low, 15 to 20 rarely observed V segments, including chromosome 9 orphons, were excluded from the earlier analysis of about 500 of the donors. It was suggested by the authors that the approach could potentially be generalized to other disease states and immunological phenotypes. Roughly uniform sequencing depth across donors was assumed in presence/absence analyses, although this assumption may not hold. This cohort had only TCR beta chains sequenced, and the lack of alpha or paired-chain data limited which features could be detected. A further reported finding was that TCR beta sequences accurately predicted the HLA-A and HLA-B alleles for most subjects in the first cohort.

The V end loses 7 bases and the J end loses 4 bases, and a stretch of 16 bases separates them. From the cysteine up to the phenylalanine, the CDR3 has a length of 14 residues. The entry retains the CDR3 DNA only, 42 bases that are in frame from base 1. Taken from the germline V gene, the CDR1 and CDR2 loops are MNHNS and SASEGT. This chain is built from TRBV6-1 and TRBJ1-1; the D segment could be TRBD1, given 5 matching bases. The specimen was PBMCs. This TCR was sampled from a man aged 25-45 years in good health and CMV-seronegative. The nucleotide sequence is given as TGTGCCAGCATACTGGGGCCCGTTTCCACTGAAGCTTTCTTT. The encoded protein is CASILGPVSTEAFF.